The TCR beta chain under discussion was sequenced for a study of cytomegalovirus exposure and HLA in healthy donors (dated by TCRdb to between 2016 and 2019). For the study in its entirety: An earlier analysis of roughly 500 of the donors reported 250 to 350 Gb of sequence data and around 120 million unique TCR beta sequences from about 200 million T cells. About 280 gigabases of sequencing data and roughly 81 million unique TCR sequences made up an early release that covered 640 HLA-typed donors. Of the approximately 400 genotyped donors, more than 75% were placed in the genetic ancestry cluster associated with self-reported Caucasian donors. The study aimed to test whether cataloging public T cell receptors could reveal signatures of past pathogen exposure. The T cell repertoires of several hundred subjects were profiled by immunosequencing and related to cytomegalovirus serostatus. In addition to the first cohort of roughly 700 subjects, a separate validation cohort of approximately 120 different subjects was used. To predict cytomegalovirus infection status, the study brought together high-throughput TCR immunosequencing, statistical association of individual TCRs with disease status, and machine learning. To study patterns of TCR occurrence, a later analysis re-analyzed previously published TCR beta repertoires from 666 donors and added high-resolution HLA genotyping. In the later analysis, no new phenotypic data were used to find candidate immune exposures; instead, reliance was placed on TCR beta sequences and their occurrence across donors. An earlier analysis of 450 to 750 of the donors used high-throughput TCR beta sequencing to judge whether each TCR beta V gene segment behaved as functional or pseudogenic. Donor age, sex, ethnicity and CMV serostatus were compiled together with the repertoire data. A later genetic analysis took genome-wide SNP genotypes for about 55% of the roughly 670 donors and used that subset as a discovery cohort. Every discovery cohort repertoire had been produced on one sequencing platform. HLA typing covered class I and class II loci at four-digit resolution. Typing coverage varied by locus: roughly 629-630 donors for A, B, C, DRB1 and DQB1; about 520 for DQA1; 606 for DPA1; approximately 450 for DPB1. Four to six DR-DQ haplotypes were handled as single units for association and clustering, since linkage in the cohort was strong. Among some 400 genotyped donors of the cohort, an average of roughly 240,000 unique TCR beta nucleotide sequences were sequenced per donor, approximately 20% of them non-productive. Results and caveats for the whole study, not just this receptor: Across donors, most TCR sequences were observed very rarely, whereas some public TCRs were present in many individuals. A few of the identified cytomegalovirus-associated TCR beta chains were confirmed in vitro to be specific for cytomegalovirus antigens. The 87-base-pair reads could not distinguish some IMGT-functional V segments, including TRBV6-2 and TRBV6-3, so those segments were excluded. According to a later analysis, most CMV-associated TCR beta chains appeared to be HLA-restricted, and the HLA associations seemed to be driven largely by CMV exposure. A cluster of highly shared sequence variants was judged likely to be a technical artifact of the sequencing pipeline. In a later analysis, TCR association rates were found to vary across HLA loci, with the most associated TCRs seen for DRB1 alleles and the fewest for HLA-C alleles. Broadly in line with IMGT annotations, most TCR beta V segments showed up in productive rearrangements about 87% or about 30% of the time in an earlier analysis of roughly 590 of the donors. Correlated functional status among segregating V segments might reflect linkage disequilibrium, but an unknown experimental factor could not be ruled out. V-gene and J-gene trimming of TCR beta chains was associated with a missense DCLRE1C variant in a later genetic analysis, and the association was replicated in an independent cohort. Several of the top co-occurrence clusters appeared to be linked to parvovirus B19, influenza, CMV and Epstein-Barr virus, according to a later analysis. In a later analysis, around 17,000 TCR beta sequences were associated with specific HLA alleles at a false discovery rate of 0.05. It was suggested by the authors that the approach could potentially be generalized to other disease states and immunological phenotypes. The study listed 164 TCR beta chains as associated with cytomegalovirus. Roughly uniform sequencing depth across donors was assumed in presence/absence analyses, although this assumption may not hold. The only immune exposure information available for the cohort was CMV serostatus. Cytomegalovirus status was reported to be diagnosed by the classifier with high specificity and sensitivity in both the original and validation cohorts. HLA typing was unavailable for some donors at each locus, so association tests used only the typed subset. About 17 rarely observed V segments, including chromosome 9 orphons, were excluded from the earlier analysis of about 600 of the donors because counts were too low. This cohort had only TCR beta chains sequenced, and the lack of alpha or paired-chain data limited which features could be detected. Assigning TCR associations to individual alleles was difficult when HLA alleles, especially DR and DQ, strongly co-occurred. In a later analysis, HLA-associated TCR beta chains showed more clonal expansion and lower generation probabilities than non-associated chains that were equally common. Compared with the approximately 670-donor mean, donors in an Asian-associated ancestry cluster had fewer N-insertions in productive TCRs, according to a later genetic analysis. A further reported finding was that TCR beta sequences accurately predicted the HLA-A and HLA-B alleles for most subjects in the first cohort.

Library method: the immunoSEQ multiplex PCR assay. For the multiplex PCR, a mixture combining 60 forward primers for TCR Vbeta segments and 13 reverse primers for TCR Jbeta segments was used. Amplification of the CDR3 region of rearranged TCR beta genes was performed with a multiplex PCR assay on genomic DNA. On the Illumina HiSeq System, the amplified TCR beta libraries were sequenced as 87-base-pair reads. For the original study's pipeline: A later analysis tallied roughly 76 million unique TCR beta chains across the 660 or so repertoires, and some 10 million of those chains were shared by two or more donors. Raw reads were error-corrected and collapsed into unique sequences with a nearest-neighbor algorithm that merged closely related sequences to remove PCR and sequencing errors. Alignment of CDR3 sequences to IMGT reference sequences was used to assign V, D and J gene segments. For a sequence to be retained, at least a six-nucleotide match to both a V gene segment and a J gene segment was required. Rearrangements were called productive when the CDR3 lacked stop codons and stayed in frame with V and J; all others were non-productive. Following IMGT convention, CDR3 was defined as the stretch from the second conserved V-encoded cysteine to the conserved J-encoded phenylalanine. In an earlier analysis of approximately 590 of the donors, sequences lacking an unambiguous match to a single V gene segment were excluded. In an earlier analysis of 587 of the donors, V segments were called functional above 56.7% productive rearrangements and were called segregating when the between-donor standard deviation exceeded 5%. A statistical classification framework was built to diagnose cytomegalovirus status from the catalog of TCR beta chain sequences. A later analysis assigned V and J genes by comparing TCR nucleotide sequences with IMGT/GENE-DB human TR gene sequences. Using the TCRdist pipeline, a later analysis assigned CDR3 sequences along with most-parsimonious VDJ recombination scenarios. In a later analysis, each TCR beta chain was defined by its CDR3 amino acid sequence together with its V-gene family, and reads without a unique V-gene family were excluded. In a later analysis, 450 to 600 highly shared, low-generation-probability nucleotide sequences were removed to address suspected cross-contamination and a sequencing artifact. A later analysis calculated a clonal expansion index for each public chain from normalized within-repertoire ranks of inferred template counts. A later analysis computed generation probabilities with a VDJ recombination model fitted to out-of-frame rearrangements, and checked the results against IGoR. Hypergeometric tests were used in a later analysis to score TCR-TCR, TCR-HLA and TCR-CMV co-occurrence, with a repertoire-size bias correction applied to the TCR pairs. A later analysis estimated false discovery rates by permuting HLA or CMV assignments 20 times. In a later analysis, co-occurring TCRs were grouped using DBSCAN, and TCRdist sequence similarity was added for clustering within HLA-allele-positive subsets. Co-occurrence clustering excluded repertoires with fewer than 30,000 or more than 120,000 public chains, plus five with anomalous nucleotide sharing. The source is immuneACCESS, and TCRdb retained only in-frame sequences with V and J called. Part of the clones is not carried over; for the studies checked, unresolved V genes explain less than half of this, and the remainder is unexplained. D and trimming were read from the DNA, whereas the V and J calls and clone size are those reported in that table. Recorded for this sample are around 100,000 clones; around 80% of them occurred a single time. The top ten hold 13% to 15% of the sample.

This clone was detected a few times. Its binding antigen is unknown. Qualities for individual bases were not recorded, and no much larger clone is one base off. The cohort was made up of 650 to 700 healthy bone marrow donors. All cohort members were sampled while nominally healthy, although unrecorded immune exposures were likely present. The donor was CMV seropositive and belonged to the group of more than 250 seropositive cohort members. Each donor provided a peripheral blood sample, and peripheral blood mononuclear cells were used for TCR beta sequencing. Genomic DNA was extracted from the blood cell samples with the Qiagen DNeasy Blood Extraction Kit. As encoded in the germline V gene (reference sequence), CDR1 is LNHDA while CDR2 is SQIVND. V lost 0 bases and J lost 3 bases; the stretch between them is 9 bases long. The CDR3 covers 15 residues, taking in both the cysteine and the phenylalanine. Solely the CDR3 DNA is kept, with 45 bases framed from the first base.

This TCR derives from a male donor in good health and CMV-seropositive. Sequences were obtained from PBMCs. The chain uses TRBV19 and TRBJ1-5, with TRBD1 perhaps the D gene, on 5 matching bases. This receptor has the CDR3 CASSIDQGPNQPQHF. The DNA is as follows: TGTGCCAGTAGTATAGACCAGGGCCCCAATCAGCCCCAGCATTTT.